This TCR beta chain comes out of a study of spatial heterogeneity in lung cancer. At the level of the study: In the raw reads, each unique TCR and UMI combination was present more than ten times on average.

The time point: sample taken at primary tumor resection. Whole RNA, isolated from tumor, nontumor lung or frozen PBMC, was sequenced without prior sorting. Germline V gives CDR1 SGHTA, CDR2 FQGNSA. Trimming removed 2 bases from V and 4 bases from J, with 8 bases in between. This CDR3 contains 14 residues. This clonotype was seen at least ten times. Its cognate antigen is unknown. Study-wide results and limits: The study found that expanded intratumoral alpha and beta TCR counts tracked tumor mutation counts.

Every TCR cDNA molecule bore a unique molecular identifier. Using its own MiXCR run on the 5' RACE reads, TCRdb lists one record per CDR3 protein. The sample comprises about 27,000 distinct CDR3 sequences, about 7.1% of which are singletons, and about 24% rests with the top ten. This chain connects TRBV7-2 to TRBJ2-2; D gene ambiguous. This clonotype was sampled from a male donor with early-stage non-small cell lung cancer. The source was lung tumor tissue, collected at surgery. The CDR3 coding sequence is TGTGCCAGCAGCTTACTATGGGGCACCGGGGAGCTGTTTTTT. Translating it yields CASSLLWGTGELFF.